This T cell receptor beta chain was obtained from a study of T-cell reconstitution after alpha-beta-depleted transplantation in children. Preparation of the TCRbeta library was carried out with unique molecular identifiers. TCRdb re-called the PCR reads through MiXCR, storing one row per CDR3 protein. The repertoire holds more than 150,000 distinct CDR3 sequences, with approximately 7% as singletons. This clonotype has ten or more counts. Germline assignment: CDR1 DFQATT and CDR2 SNEGSKA (reference sequence). This CDR3 contains 16 residues. Trimming took 5 bases from V and 3 from J; bases not matched to a gene: 13.

The sequencing used PBMCs from the stem cell graft donor, collected from the stem cell graft. The sequence derives from a human donor who donated a stem cell graft to a child with Wiskott-Aldrich syndrome. The V call is TRBV20-1, the J call TRBJ1-1; TRBD1 matches 9 bases. The CDR3 nucleotides are TGCAGTGCTCCCCGGGGACAGGGATTGTCGGACACTGAAGCTTTCTTT. This sequence encodes CSAPRGQGLSDTEAFF.